This entry features one T cell receptor (beta chain) sequence. Antigen unknown. This sample was taken from a study of vaccination and CD4 T cells after COVID-19. Study background: Convalescent study patients returned SARS-CoV-2 positive nasal swab PCR results, with several mild cases and one severe. Researchers treated cells with overlapping spike peptides taken from SARS-CoV-2, HCoV-NL63, HCoV-OC43 and HCoV-229E.

Cultured CD4+ T-cell DNA underwent Oncomine TCR Beta short-read sequencing. Genomic DNA was isolated from cultured CD4+ T cells. MiXCR, run by TCRdb on the PCR reads, gives a single entry per CDR3 protein. The data hold nearly 25,000 distinct CDR3 sequences, with around 62% observed a single time. Germline V gene data show CDR1 as ENHRY and CDR2 as SYGVKD. The CDR3 is 13 amino acids. Trimming removed 7 bases at V and 3 bases at J, with 10 bases between. The treatment: approximately 11-day PBMC culture with coronavirus spike peptide pools or control peptides (ViraFEST assay). ViraFEST stimulated the growth of antigen-specific T cells using peptide pools and subsequently profiled their TCRs by sequencing.

The sequence came from a human donor who had recovered from COVID-19. Sequencing was carried out using CD4+ T cells from blood, cultured in vitro. The chain recombines TRBV10-3 with TRBJ1-5; a possible D gene is TRBD1 (5 bases). The CDR3 sequence: CAIKEGINQPQHF. Here the CDR3 DNA reads TGTGCCATCAAGGAGGGGATCAATCAGCCCCAGCATTTT.